A selection of T cell receptor beta chains follows, all from one sample in a study of blood T cells in healthy people across ages. Each CDR3 protein is one row after TCRdb ran MiXCR on the 5' RACE reads. The sample records about 1,400,000 distinct CDR3 sequences, around 39% being singletons. The material sequenced was blood. These receptors were collected from a young woman in good health. The CDR3 runs from the conserved cysteine through the conserved F or W. The D gene is left open where the match is weak. Clone sizes are given selectively: once, few, many, or a class where the clone is expanded.

v_gene,len,abundance,d_gene,j_gene,CDR3aa,CDR3nt
TRBV6-2/TRBV6-3,16,-,-,TRBJ2-2,CASTSAPPVNTGELFF,TGTGCCAGCACTTCCGCCCCACCCGTGAACACCGGGGAGCTGTTTTTT
TRBV14,15,-,-,TRBJ2-5,CASSPQEFPLDEQYF,TGTGCCAGCAGCCCTCAGGAGTTTCCCCTCGATGAGCAGTACTTC
TRBV6-1,16,few,TRBD1,TRBJ2-7,CASNKELTGLVYEQYF,TGTGCCAGCAACAAAGAATTGACAGGGTTGGTCTACGAGCAGTACTTC
TRBV5-1,14,-,-,TRBJ1-1,CASGNEGMNTEAFF,TGCGCCAGCGGCAACGAGGGGATGAACACTGAAGCTTTCTTT
TRBV20-1,14,-,TRBD1,TRBJ2-3,CSAPQGVSTDTQYF,TGCAGTGCCCCACAGGGGGTAAGCACAGATACGCAGTATTTT
TRBV20-1,14,-,TRBD2,TRBJ2-7,CSAGTSGIYNEQYF,TGCAGTGCTGGTACTAGCGGGATCTACAATGAGCAGTACTTC
TRBV2,15,few,TRBD2,TRBJ2-3,CASRSTSGVYDTQYF,TGTGCCAGCAGGTCTACTAGCGGGGTTTATGATACGCAGTATTTT
TRBV6-1,16,few,-,TRBJ1-5,CASSEAQGYSNQPQHF,TGTGCCAGCAGCGAAGCACAGGGATATAGCAATCAGCCCCAGCATTTT
TRBV21-1,20,few,-,TRBJ2-3,CASSKVRELAGPSITDTQYF,TGTGCCAGCAGCAAAGTGCGAGAACTAGCGGGACCATCTATCACAGATACGCAGTATTTT
TRBV20-1,16,-,TRBD2,TRBJ2-1,CSAITGTSGSYNEQFF,TGCAGTGCTATCACCGGGACTAGCGGTTCCTACAATGAGCAGTTCTTC
TRBV7-9,16,-,-,TRBJ2-1,CASSLVLAVRSNEQFF,TGTGCCAGCAGCTTAGTATTAGCGGTACGAAGCAATGAGCAGTTCTTC
TRBV4-1,18,few,TRBD1,TRBJ2-7,CASSQVLATGVSSYEQYF,TGCGCCAGCAGCCAAGTCCTTGCAACAGGGGTGAGCTCCTACGAGCAGTACTTC
TRBV9,15,-,TRBD1,TRBJ2-5,CASSARGDRYNEQYF,TGTGCCAGCAGCGCCCGAGGGGACAGGTACAATGAGCAGTACTTC
TRBV27,15,-,TRBD1,TRBJ1-1,CASSLQDRLNTEAFF,TGTGCCAGCAGTTTACAGGACAGGTTGAACACTGAAGCTTTCTTT
TRBV7-2,17,few,TRBD2,TRBJ2-7,CASSPMARLAAHYEQYF,TGTGCCAGCAGCCCGATGGCCCGACTAGCGGCTCATTACGAGCAGTACTTC
TRBV6-2/TRBV6-3,13,-,-,TRBJ1-5,CASCNRGNQPQHF,TGTGCCAGCTGTAACAGGGGCAATCAGCCCCAGCATTTT
TRBV12-3/TRBV12-4,14,-,-,TRBJ2-7,CASSLDTTSYEQYF,TGTGCCAGCAGTTTAGACACTACCTCCTACGAGCAGTACTTC
TRBV12-3/TRBV12-4,16,-,-,TRBJ1-6,CASGFGSTRSGSPLHF,TGTGCCAGCGGTTTCGGTAGTACGCGCTCCGGCTCACCCCTCCACTTT
TRBV20-1,11,-,-,TRBJ1-2,CSAMDSTGYTF,TGCAGTGCCATGGACAGTACAGGCTACACCTTC
TRBV20-1,15,few,TRBD1,TRBJ1-2,CSAGGTGINNYGYTF,TGCAGTGCGGGGGGGACAGGGATTAATAACTATGGCTACACCTTC
TRBV7-3,14,-,-,TRBJ1-2,CASSLKGGPDGYTF,TGTGCCAGCAGTCTAAAGGGGGGGCCTGATGGCTACACCTTC
TRBV3-1,16,-,TRBD1,TRBJ1-2,CASSFLGPDRGGGYTF,TGTGCCAGCAGTTTCCTAGGGCCCGACAGGGGCGGTGGCTACACCTTC
TRBV20-1,17,-,TRBD1,TRBJ1-1,CSASSPDRDTMNTEAFF,TGCAGTGCTAGTTCTCCCGACAGGGACACTATGAACACTGAAGCTTTCTTT
TRBV6-1,13,-,-,TRBJ2-1,CASIIDSYNEQFF,TGTGCCAGCATCATAGACAGTTACAATGAGCAGTTCTTC
TRBV25-1,15,few,-,TRBJ1-1,CASSELLGLNTEAFF,TGTGCCAGCAGTGAATTACTTGGGTTGAACACTGAAGCTTTCTTT
TRBV20-1,15,-,TRBD2,TRBJ2-7,CSALRLAGATYEQYF,TGCAGTGCACTTCGACTAGCGGGGGCCACCTACGAGCAGTACTTC
TRBV12-3/TRBV12-4,15,few,-,TRBJ2-3,CASSFRDGNTDTQYF,TGTGCCAGCAGTTTTCGGGACGGTAACACAGATACGCAGTATTTT
TRBV6-5,14,few,TRBD2,TRBJ2-7,CASRETSGGSEQYF,TGTGCCAGCAGAGAGACTAGCGGGGGGAGCGAGCAGTACTTC
TRBV12-3/TRBV12-4,14,few,-,TRBJ1-4,CASSLQRANEKLFF,TGTGCCAGCAGTTTACAGAGGGCTAATGAAAAACTGTTTTTT
TRBV7-9,14,-,-,TRBJ1-1,CASSHGSGNTEAFF,TGTGCCAGCAGCCACGGGTCAGGGAACACTGAAGCTTTCTTT
TRBV29-1,15,few,-,TRBJ2-7,CSVGSPGAVRDEQYF,TGCAGCGTTGGAAGCCCCGGGGCCGTGCGGGACGAGCAGTACTTC
TRBV12-3/TRBV12-4,14,-,-,TRBJ2-6,CASCSDSGANVLTF,TGTGCCAGCTGCTCAGACTCTGGGGCCAACGTCCTGACTTTC
TRBV4-1,15,-,-,TRBJ2-3,CASSQAGLGTDTQYF,TGCGCCAGCAGCCAAGCGGGCCTAGGCACAGATACGCAGTATTTT
TRBV6-2/TRBV6-3,14,few,-,TRBJ2-1,CASSYVSTYNEQFF,TGTGCCAGCAGTTACGTGTCTACTTACAATGAGCAGTTCTTC
TRBV5-1,15,-,-,TRBJ2-2,CASSLTTERTGELFF,TGCGCCAGCAGCTTGACGACGGAGCGCACCGGGGAGCTGTTTTTT
TRBV7-9,17,-,TRBD2,TRBJ2-1,CASSWGLAGGLGDEQFF,TGTGCCAGCAGCTGGGGACTAGCGGGAGGGCTTGGGGATGAGCAGTTCTTC
TRBV11-1,17,-,TRBD2,TRBJ2-3,CASSRGLAGGATDTQYF,TGTGCCAGCAGCCGCGGACTAGCGGGGGGTGCTACAGATACGCAGTATTTT
TRBV20-1,12,few,-,TRBJ2-1,CSASQGGNEQFF,TGCAGTGCTAGCCAAGGGGGTAATGAGCAGTTCTTC
TRBV18,14,once,TRBD1,TRBJ1-2,CASPPAGGLIGYTF,TGTGCCAGCCCACCAGCAGGGGGGCTTATCGGCTACACCTTC
TRBV21-1,16,-,-,TRBJ1-2,CASSKGRARPYYGYTF,TGTGCCAGCAGCAAAGGACGGGCGAGACCTTACTATGGCTACACCTTC
TRBV7-9,12,-,TRBD1,TRBJ2-7,CASGQGVGDLYF,TGTGCCAGCGGACAGGGTGTAGGCGATTTGTACTTC
TRBV4-1,14,many,-,TRBJ2-7,CASSQKGSYGEQYF,TGCGCCAGCAGCCAAAAGGGATCCTATGGCGAGCAGTACTTC
TRBV3-1,13,-,TRBD1,TRBJ1-2,CASSRGQGAGYTF,TGTGCCAGCAGCCGAGGACAGGGCGCGGGCTACACCTTC
TRBV3-1,15,-,TRBD1,TRBJ2-6,CASSAGTAGANVLTF,TGTGCCAGCAGCGCCGGGACAGCTGGGGCCAACGTCCTGACTTTC
TRBV9,20,-,TRBD2,TRBJ2-6,CASSVDVGGPYKTGANVLTF,TGTGCCAGCAGCGTAGATGTGGGAGGGCCCTATAAAACTGGGGCCAACGTCCTGACTTTC
TRBV29-1,13,-,-,TRBJ1-2,CSAEEGRNYGYTF,TGCAGCGCTGAAGAGGGGCGCAACTATGGCTACACCTTC